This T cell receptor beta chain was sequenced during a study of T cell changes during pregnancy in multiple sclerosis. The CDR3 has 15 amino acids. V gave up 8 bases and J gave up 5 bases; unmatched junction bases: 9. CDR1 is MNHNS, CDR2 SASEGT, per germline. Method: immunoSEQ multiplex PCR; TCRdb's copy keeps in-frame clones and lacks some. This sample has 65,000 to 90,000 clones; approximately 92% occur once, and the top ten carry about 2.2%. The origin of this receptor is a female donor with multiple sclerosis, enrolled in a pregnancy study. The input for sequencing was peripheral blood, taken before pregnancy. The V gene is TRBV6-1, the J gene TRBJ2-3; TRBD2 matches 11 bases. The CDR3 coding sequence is TGTGCCAGCGGAGCACTAGCGGGAGTGGGAGATACGCAGTATTTT. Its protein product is CASGALAGVGDTQYF.